This T cell receptor beta chain was identified during a study of Ad26.COV2.S vaccination and SARS-CoV-2 variants. Study results and caveats: Compared with placebo recipients, vaccine recipients had higher spike-specific TCR breadth.

Assay: immunoSEQ multiplex PCR; the TCRdb copy retains only in-frame clones and omits some. The profile shows more than 300,000 clones, about 87% of them singletons. Trimming removed 2 bases at V and 3 bases at J, with 6 bases between. Per germline, CDR1 SGHDT and CDR2 YYEEEE. The CDR3 has 12 amino acids. Concerning this clone: No antigen is known for it.

Treatment meaning: approximately 18 received Ad26.COV2.S at low or high dose, single or two shots; several received placebo; per-sample allocation not given. Day 63 after the first vaccine or placebo injection was the time point for sampling. The sequencing here drew on peripheral blood, taken in a trial of Ad26.COV2.S vaccine versus placebo. The sequence came from a person between 18 and 60 years old who received the Ad26.COV2.S COVID-19 vaccine or a placebo. The genes are TRBV5-6 and TRBJ2-7; D is unresolved. The CDR3 spells CASSFNSYEQYF. The CDR3 nucleotides are TGTGCCAGCAGCTTTAATAGCTACGAGCAGTACTTC.